The rows below give T cell receptor beta chains drawn from one sample of a study of response to subunit inactivated influenza vaccine. TCRdb ran MiXCR on the RT-PCR reads and lists one entry per CDR3 protein. The sample carries approximately 530,000 distinct CDR3 sequences, approximately 6.9% recorded once. The source was PBMCs from blood, collected approximately 25 months after vaccination. The receptors here all came from a man aged 45 to 70 who received an inactivated influenza vaccine. The CDR3 runs from the conserved cysteine through the conserved F or W. The D gene is left open where the match is weak. Only part of the rows carry a size: once, few, many, or a class if the clone is expanded.

V	D	J	size	DNA	CDR3
TRBV11-2	TRBD1	TRBJ2-3	few	TGTGCCAGCAGCCACCGGGACAGGGGAGTTACGCAGTATTTT	CASSHRDRGVTQYF
TRBV10-3	TRBD1	TRBJ2-5	few	TGTGCCATCGGACAGGGGGAGACCCAGTACTTC	CAIGQGETQYF
TRBV30	-	TRBJ2-3	few	TGTGCCTGGAGTGAAGGGTCTAGCACAGATACGCAGTATTTT	CAWSEGSSTDTQYF
TRBV3-1	-	TRBJ1-2	many	TGTGCCAGCAGCCAAGAAGGCAGTTATGGCTACACCTTC	CASSQEGSYGYTF
TRBV5-1	TRBD1	TRBJ1-3	few	TGCGCCAGCAGACCAGGACGGGACAGACCAAATCTATCCGGAAACACCATATATTTT	CASRPGRDRPNLSGNTIYF
TRBV5-6	-	TRBJ2-5	many	TGTGCCAGCAGCTCCTCGGGGTTGACCCAGTACTTC	CASSSSGLTQYF
TRBV20-1	TRBD1	TRBJ1-5	-	TGCAGTGCTAGAGATAACAGGGGCCAGCCCCAGCATTTT	CSARDNRGQPQHF
TRBV7-2	-	TRBJ2-1	-	TGTGCCAGCAGCTTAAGTAGCGGCAGTGGCTATGAGCAGTTCTTC	CASSLSSGSGYEQFF
TRBV4-3	-	TRBJ1-1	many	TGCGCCAGCAGCCAAGACATGGCATTTGGAGAAGCTTTCTTT	CASSQDMAFGEAFF
TRBV24-1	-	TRBJ1-1	-	TGTGCCACGTCCGCCGACGGAAACACTGAAGCTTTCTTT	CATSADGNTEAFF
TRBV5-1	TRBD2	TRBJ2-7	few	TGCGCCAGCAGCCCCATCGGGACTAGCTACGAGCAGTACTTC	CASSPIGTSYEQYF
TRBV12-3/TRBV12-4	-	TRBJ2-1	few	TGTGCCAGCAGTCCTTGGCCTCCTAGCGATTACAATGAGCAGTTCTTC	CASSPWPPSDYNEQFF
TRBV9	-	TRBJ2-1	-	TGTGCCAGCAGCGTAGCCCCCCACTCCTACAATGAGCAGTTCTTC	CASSVAPHSYNEQFF
TRBV5-1	TRBD2	TRBJ2-7	few	TGCGCCAGCAGCGGCGGACTAGCGGGAGGGAACGAGCAGTACTTC	CASSGGLAGGNEQYF
TRBV11-1	-	TRBJ2-5	-	TGTGCCAGCAGCCCCCGACGACGGGAACAAGAGACCCAGTACTTC	CASSPRRREQETQYF
TRBV4-2	TRBD2	TRBJ2-1	few	TGTGCCAGCAGCCAAGTGGCTCTAGCGGGAGGAGGTTTAAAGAATGAGCAGTTCTTC	CASSQVALAGGGLKNEQFF
TRBV12-3/TRBV12-4	TRBD1	TRBJ1-3	few	TGTGCCAGCAGTACCAGGGGGGGAAACACCATATATTTT	CASSTRGGNTIYF
TRBV19	-	TRBJ1-2	few	TGTGCCAGTAGTATCCAGGGATTGCACACCTTC	CASSIQGLHTF
TRBV7-2	-	TRBJ1-4	many	TGTGCCAGCAGCTTAACGGGTGTGGGTGAAAAACTGTTTTTT	CASSLTGVGEKLFF
TRBV10-3	-	TRBJ1-2	many	TGTGCCATCATGGGACCGGGTAACTATGGCTACACCTTC	CAIMGPGNYGYTF
TRBV4-1	TRBD2	TRBJ2-1	many	TGCGCCAGCAGCCAAGTGTTAGCCGGACTAGCGGGGGGTAGCTCCTACAATGAGCAGTTCTTC	CASSQVLAGLAGGSSYNEQFF
TRBV6-1	-	TRBJ1-5	many	TGTGCCAGCAGTGAAGCGGACCATACAGGGCTGAGCCAGCCCCAGCATTTT	CASSEADHTGLSQPQHF
TRBV12-3/TRBV12-4	-	TRBJ1-2	few	TGTGCCAGCAGTAACCATGGACTGCGGGGCTACACCTTC	CASSNHGLRGYTF
TRBV7-2	-	TRBJ1-1	few	TGTGCCAGCAGCCCCCAGGGCGCGATTACTGAAGCTTTCTTT	CASSPQGAITEAFF
TRBV4-2	TRBD2	TRBJ2-3	-	TGTGCCAGCAGCCACCCTCCCGGGACTAGCGGGAAAACAGATACGCAGTATTTT	CASSHPPGTSGKTDTQYF
TRBV5-1	-	TRBJ2-1	few	TGCGCCAGCAGCTTACTACAGGGCCGAGAGCAGTTCTTC	CASSLLQGREQFF
TRBV29-1	TRBD2	TRBJ2-7	few	TGCAGCGTCCAACGGACTAGCGGCGACGAGCAGTACTTC	CSVQRTSGDEQYF
TRBV12-3/TRBV12-4	-	TRBJ2-5	many	TGTGCCAGCAGTTTTTCGGCTCAGGGAGAGACCCAGTACTTC	CASSFSAQGETQYF